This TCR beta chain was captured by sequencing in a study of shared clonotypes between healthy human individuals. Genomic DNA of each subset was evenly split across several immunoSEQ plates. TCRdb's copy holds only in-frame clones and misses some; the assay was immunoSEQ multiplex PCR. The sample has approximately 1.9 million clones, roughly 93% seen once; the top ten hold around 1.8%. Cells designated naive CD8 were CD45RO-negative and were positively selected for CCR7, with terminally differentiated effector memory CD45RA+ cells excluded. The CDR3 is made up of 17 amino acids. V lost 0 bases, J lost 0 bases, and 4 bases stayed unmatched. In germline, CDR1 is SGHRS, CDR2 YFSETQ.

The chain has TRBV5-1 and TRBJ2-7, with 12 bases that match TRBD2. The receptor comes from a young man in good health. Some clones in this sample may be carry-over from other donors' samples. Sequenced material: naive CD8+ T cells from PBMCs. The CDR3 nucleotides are TGCGCCAGCAGCTTGGGGGCGACTAGCGGGAGCTCCTACGAGCAGTACTTC. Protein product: CASSLGATSGSSYEQYF.